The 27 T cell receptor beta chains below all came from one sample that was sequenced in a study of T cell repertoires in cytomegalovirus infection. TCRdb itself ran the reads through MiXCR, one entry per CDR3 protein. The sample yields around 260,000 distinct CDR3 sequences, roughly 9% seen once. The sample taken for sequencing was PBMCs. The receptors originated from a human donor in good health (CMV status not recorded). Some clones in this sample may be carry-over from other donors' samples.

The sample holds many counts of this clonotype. The CDR3 loop is CRAAGGVSYNEQFF. CDR3 coding DNA: TGCAGAGCAGCGGGGGGAGTTTCCTACAATGAGCAGTTCTTC. V is TRBV29-1 and J is TRBJ2-1; 9 positions match TRBD2. The germline V gene encodes CDR1 SQVTM and CDR2 ANQGSEA. The CDR3 is 14 residues long.

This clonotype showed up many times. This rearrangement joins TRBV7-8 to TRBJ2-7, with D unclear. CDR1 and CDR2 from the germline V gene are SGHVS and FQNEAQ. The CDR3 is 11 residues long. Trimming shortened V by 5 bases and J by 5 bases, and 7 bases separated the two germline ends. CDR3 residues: CASSRFDEQYF. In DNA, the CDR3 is TGTGCCAGCAGCCGCTTCGACGAGCAGTACTTC.

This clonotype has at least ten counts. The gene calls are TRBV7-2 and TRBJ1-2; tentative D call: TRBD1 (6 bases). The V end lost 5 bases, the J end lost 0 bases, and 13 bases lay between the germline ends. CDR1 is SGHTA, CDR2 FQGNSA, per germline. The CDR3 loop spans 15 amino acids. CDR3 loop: CASSPSAGANYGYTF. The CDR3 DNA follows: TGTGCCAGCAGCCCTTCAGCAGGGGCTAACTATGGCTACACCTTC. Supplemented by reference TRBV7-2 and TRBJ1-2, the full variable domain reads GAGVSQSPSNKVTEKGKDVELRCDPISGHTALYWYRQSLGQGLEFLIYFQGNSAPDKSGLPSDRFSAERTGGSVSTLTIQRTQQEDSAVYLCASSPSAGANYGYTFGSGTRLTVV.

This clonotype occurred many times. The CDR3 spells CASGLGAPWTNYGYTF. The CDR3 coding sequence is TGTGCCAGCGGTCTCGGGGCCCCCTGGACAAACTATGGCTACACCTTC. The chain combines TRBV12-3 or TRBV12-4 with TRBJ1-2, with TRBD1 as a possible D gene (5 bases). The V gene lost 8 bases and the J gene lost 2 bases, with 21 bases spanning the gap. The CDR3 is 16 amino acids.

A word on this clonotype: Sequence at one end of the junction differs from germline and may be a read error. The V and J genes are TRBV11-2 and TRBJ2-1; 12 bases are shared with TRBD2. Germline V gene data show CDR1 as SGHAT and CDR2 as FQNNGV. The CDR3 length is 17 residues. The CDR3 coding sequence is TGTGCCAGCAGCTTAGGGGCTAGCGGGGGGGCCCGGGGATATGAGATCTTC. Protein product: CASSLGASGGARGYEIF. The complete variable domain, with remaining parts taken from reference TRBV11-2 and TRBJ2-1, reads EAGVAQSPRYKIIEKRQSVAFWCNPISGHATLYWYQQILGQGPKLLIQFQNNGVVDDSQLPKDRFSAERLKGVDSTLKIQPAKLEDSAVYLCASSLGASGGARGYEIFGPGTRLTVL.

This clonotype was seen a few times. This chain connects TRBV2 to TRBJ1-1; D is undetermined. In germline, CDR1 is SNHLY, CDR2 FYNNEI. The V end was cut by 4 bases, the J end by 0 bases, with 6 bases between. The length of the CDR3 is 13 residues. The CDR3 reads CASSANMNTEAFF. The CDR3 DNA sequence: TGTGCCAGCAGTGCCAACATGAACACTGAAGCTTTCTTT. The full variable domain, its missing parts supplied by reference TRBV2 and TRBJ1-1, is EPEVTQTPSHQVTQMGQEVILRCVPISNHLYFYWYRQILGQKVEFLVSFYNNEISEKSEIFDDQFSVERPDGSNFTLKIRSTKLEDSAMYFCASSANMNTEAFFGQGTRLTVV.

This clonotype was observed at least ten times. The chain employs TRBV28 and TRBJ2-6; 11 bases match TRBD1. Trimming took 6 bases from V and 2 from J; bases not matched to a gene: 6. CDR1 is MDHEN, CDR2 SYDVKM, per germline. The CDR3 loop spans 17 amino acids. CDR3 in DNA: TGTGCCAGCAGACCGGGACAGGGGGTTGCTGGGGCCAACGTCCTGACTTTC. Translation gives CASRPGQGVAGANVLTF.

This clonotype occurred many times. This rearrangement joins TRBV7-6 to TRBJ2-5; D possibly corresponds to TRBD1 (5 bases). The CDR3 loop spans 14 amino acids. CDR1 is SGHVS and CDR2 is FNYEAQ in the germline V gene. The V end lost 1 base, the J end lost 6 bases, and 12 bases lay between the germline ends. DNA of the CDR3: TGTGCCAGCAGCTTAGTCAGGGTTGGGAAGACCCAGTACTTC. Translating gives CASSLVRVGKTQYF.

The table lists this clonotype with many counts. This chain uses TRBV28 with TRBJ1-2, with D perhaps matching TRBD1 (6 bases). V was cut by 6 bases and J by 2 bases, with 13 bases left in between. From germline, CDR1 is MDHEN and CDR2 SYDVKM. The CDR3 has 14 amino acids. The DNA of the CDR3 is TGTGCCAGCAGCCGCCGGACAGAGAACTATGGCTACACCTTC. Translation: CASSRRTENYGYTF.

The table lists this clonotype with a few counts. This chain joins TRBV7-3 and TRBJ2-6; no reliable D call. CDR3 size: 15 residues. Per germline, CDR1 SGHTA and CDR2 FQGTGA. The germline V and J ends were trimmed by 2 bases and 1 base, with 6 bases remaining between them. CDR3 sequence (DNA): TGTGCCAGCAGCTTAGGGCGTTCTGGGGCCAACGTCCTGACTTTC. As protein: CASSLGRSGANVLTF.

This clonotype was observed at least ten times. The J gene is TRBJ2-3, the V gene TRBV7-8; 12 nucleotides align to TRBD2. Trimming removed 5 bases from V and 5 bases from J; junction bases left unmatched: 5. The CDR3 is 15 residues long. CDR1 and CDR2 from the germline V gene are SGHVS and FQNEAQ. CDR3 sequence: CASSERLAGVDTQYF. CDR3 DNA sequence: TGTGCCAGCAGCGAACGACTAGCGGGAGTAGATACGCAGTATTTT.

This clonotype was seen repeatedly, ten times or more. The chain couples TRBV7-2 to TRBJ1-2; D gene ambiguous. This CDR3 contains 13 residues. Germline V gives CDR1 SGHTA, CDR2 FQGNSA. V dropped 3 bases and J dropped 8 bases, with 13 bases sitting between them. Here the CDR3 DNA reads TGTGCCAGCAGCTTCTTTTCCGGGGTCGGCTACACCTTC. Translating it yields CASSFFSGVGYTF.

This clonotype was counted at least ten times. The CDR3 region is CASSQSTVSSYNEQFF. The CDR3 coding sequence is TGTGCCAGCAGCCAAAGTACAGTGAGCTCCTACAATGAGCAGTTCTTC. The chain links TRBV7-8 to TRBJ2-1; no firm D call. The length of the CDR3 is 16 residues. V was shortened by 5 bases and J by 0 bases, with 14 bases between the two germline ends. CDR1 and CDR2 from the germline V gene are SGHVS and FQNEAQ.

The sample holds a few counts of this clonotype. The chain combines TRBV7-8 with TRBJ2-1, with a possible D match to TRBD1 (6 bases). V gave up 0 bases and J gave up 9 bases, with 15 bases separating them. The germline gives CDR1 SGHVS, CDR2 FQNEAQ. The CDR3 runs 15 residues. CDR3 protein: CASSLALNRVGEQFF. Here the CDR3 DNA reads TGTGCCAGCAGCTTAGCGCTGAACAGGGTCGGTGAGCAGTTCTTC.

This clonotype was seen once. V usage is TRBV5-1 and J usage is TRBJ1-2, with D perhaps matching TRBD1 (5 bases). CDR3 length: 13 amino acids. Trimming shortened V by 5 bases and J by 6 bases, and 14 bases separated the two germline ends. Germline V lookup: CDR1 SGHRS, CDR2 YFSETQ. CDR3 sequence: CASRNFVGDGYTF. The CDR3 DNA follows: TGCGCCAGCAGAAACTTCGTAGGGGATGGCTACACCTTC.

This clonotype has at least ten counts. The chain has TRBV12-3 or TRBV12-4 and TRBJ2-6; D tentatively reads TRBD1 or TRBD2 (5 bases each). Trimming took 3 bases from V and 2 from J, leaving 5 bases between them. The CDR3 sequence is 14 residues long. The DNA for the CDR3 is TGTGCCAGCAGTTTGGGACCTGGGGCCAACGTCCTGACTTTC. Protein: CASSLGPGANVLTF.

CDR3 bases: TGTGCCAGAAGCTTGGCCCAGGGATCGTTCGCCTACAATGAGCAGTTCTTC. It specifies CARSLAQGSFAYNEQFF. The chain carries TRBV5-3 and TRBJ2-1, with D maybe TRBD1 (5 bases). TRBV5-3 is placed among ORFs of uncertain function. Trimming pared 0 bases from V and 2 bases from J, leaving 15 bases between. CDR3 length equals 17 residues.

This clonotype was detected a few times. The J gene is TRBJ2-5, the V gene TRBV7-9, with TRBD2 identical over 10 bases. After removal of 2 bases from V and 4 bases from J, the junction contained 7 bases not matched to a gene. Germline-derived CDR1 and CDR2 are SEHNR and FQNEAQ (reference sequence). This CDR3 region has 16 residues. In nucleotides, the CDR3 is TGTGCCAGCAGCTTATGGCTAGCGGGAGACAGAGAGACCCAGTACTTC. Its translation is CASSLWLAGDRETQYF.

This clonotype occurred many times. The CDR3 DNA sequence: TGTGCCAGCAGCTTTGATGCCAGTATGAACACTGAAGCTTTCTTT. Translated: CASSFDASMNTEAFF. V usage is TRBV7-2 and J usage is TRBJ1-1; D is uncertain. The germline V and J ends were trimmed by 3 bases and 0 bases, with 11 bases remaining between them. Germline V lookup: CDR1 SGHTA, CDR2 FQGNSA. The CDR3 sequence is 15 residues long.

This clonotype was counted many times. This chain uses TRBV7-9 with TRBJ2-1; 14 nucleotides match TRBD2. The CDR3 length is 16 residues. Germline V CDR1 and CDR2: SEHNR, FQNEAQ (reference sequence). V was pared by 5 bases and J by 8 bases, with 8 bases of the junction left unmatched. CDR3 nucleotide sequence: TGTGCCAGCAGCCGCGGACTAGCGGGGGGCAGGGATGAGCAGTTCTTC. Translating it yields CASSRGLAGGRDEQFF.

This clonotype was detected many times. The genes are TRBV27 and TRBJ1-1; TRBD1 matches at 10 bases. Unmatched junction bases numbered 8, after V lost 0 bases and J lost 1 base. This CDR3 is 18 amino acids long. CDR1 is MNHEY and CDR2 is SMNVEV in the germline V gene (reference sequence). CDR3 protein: CASSLSPGQGSRNTEAFF. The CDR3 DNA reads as TGTGCCAGCAGTTTATCACCGGGACAGGGGTCCCGGAACACTGAAGCTTTCTTT.

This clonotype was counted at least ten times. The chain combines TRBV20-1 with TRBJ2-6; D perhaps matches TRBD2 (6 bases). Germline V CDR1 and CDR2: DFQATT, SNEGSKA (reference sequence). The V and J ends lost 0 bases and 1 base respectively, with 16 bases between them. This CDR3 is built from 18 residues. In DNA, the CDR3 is TGCAGTGCTAGAGATCATCACTCCCGGGGGTCTGGGGCCAACGTCCTGACTTTC. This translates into CSARDHHSRGSGANVLTF.

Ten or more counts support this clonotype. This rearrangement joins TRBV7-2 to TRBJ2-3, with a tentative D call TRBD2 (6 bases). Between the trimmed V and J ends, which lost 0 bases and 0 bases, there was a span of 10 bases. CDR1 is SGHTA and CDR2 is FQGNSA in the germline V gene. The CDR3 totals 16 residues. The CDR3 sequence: CASSLAGGLSTDTQYF. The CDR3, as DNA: TGTGCCAGCAGCTTAGCGGGGGGACTTAGCACAGATACGCAGTATTTT.

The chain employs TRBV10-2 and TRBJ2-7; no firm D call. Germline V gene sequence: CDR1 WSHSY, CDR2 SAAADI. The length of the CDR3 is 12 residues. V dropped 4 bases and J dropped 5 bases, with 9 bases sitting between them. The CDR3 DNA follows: TGCGCCAGCAGTGCGGCGAATCACGAGCAGTACTTC. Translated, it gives CASSAANHEQYF.

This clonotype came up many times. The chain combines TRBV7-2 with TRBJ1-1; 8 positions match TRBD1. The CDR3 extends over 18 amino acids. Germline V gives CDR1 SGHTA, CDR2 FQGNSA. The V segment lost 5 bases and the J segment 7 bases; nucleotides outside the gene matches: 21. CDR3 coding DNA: TGTGCCAGCAGCAGTCAGGCCCACGGGACAGGATTTTGGCATGAAGCTTTCTTT. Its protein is CASSSQAHGTGFWHEAFF.

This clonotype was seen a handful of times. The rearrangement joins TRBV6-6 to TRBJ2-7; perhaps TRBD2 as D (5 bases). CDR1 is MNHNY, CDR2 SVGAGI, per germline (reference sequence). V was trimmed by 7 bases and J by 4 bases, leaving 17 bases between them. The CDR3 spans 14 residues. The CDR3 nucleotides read TGTGCCAGCACCCCAAAGCGGAATACGTACGAGCAGTACTTC. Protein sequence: CASTPKRNTYEQYF.

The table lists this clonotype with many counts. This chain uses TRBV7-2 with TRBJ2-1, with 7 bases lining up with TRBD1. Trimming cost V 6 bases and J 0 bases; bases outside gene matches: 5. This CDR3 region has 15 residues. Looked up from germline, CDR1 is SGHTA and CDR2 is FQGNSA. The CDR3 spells CASSKGGNSYNEQFF. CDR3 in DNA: TGTGCCAGCAGTAAAGGGGGCAACTCCTACAATGAGCAGTTCTTC.